This entry is about one T cell receptor beta chain. Its antigen is currently unknown. Some clones are missing from TCRdb's copy, which holds only in-frame ones; the method was immunoSEQ multiplex PCR. The sample lists some 45,000 clones, about 79% occurring once. With autoimmune disease history or systemic immunosuppression, patients were excluded. Trimming removed 10 bases from V and 1 base from J, with 25 bases in between. The CDR3 has 17 residues. Germline CDR1 is SGHNT and CDR2 is YENEEA. These data come from a study of OX40 agonist ivuxolimab in advanced cancers. Study observations and caveats: More expanded clones were seen, on average, in CD8+ T cells than in CD4+. The investigators did not determine what antigen specificity the expanded peripheral T cells had.

Sequencing was performed on CD4+ or CD8+ T cells sorted from blood, taken in a trial of the OX40 agonist ivuxolimab. This chain uses TRBV11-3 with TRBJ1-2; the D gene is possibly TRBD1 (5 bases). The receptor's source is an adult with an advanced solid tumor such as melanoma, head and neck, liver or kidney cancer. The CDR3 nucleotides are TGTGCCACCCCAGGGCCCTGGACGGATCAACTTAACTATGGCTACACCTTC. As protein: CATPGPWTDQLNYGYTF. The full variable domain, in which reference TRBV11-3 and TRBJ1-2 provide the parts outside the CDR3, is EAGVVQSPRYKIIEKKQPVAFWCNPISGHNTLYWYLQNLGQGPELLIRYENEEAVDDSQLPKDRFSAERLKGVDSTLKIQPAELGDSAVYLCATPGPWTDQLNYGYTFGSGTRLTVV.